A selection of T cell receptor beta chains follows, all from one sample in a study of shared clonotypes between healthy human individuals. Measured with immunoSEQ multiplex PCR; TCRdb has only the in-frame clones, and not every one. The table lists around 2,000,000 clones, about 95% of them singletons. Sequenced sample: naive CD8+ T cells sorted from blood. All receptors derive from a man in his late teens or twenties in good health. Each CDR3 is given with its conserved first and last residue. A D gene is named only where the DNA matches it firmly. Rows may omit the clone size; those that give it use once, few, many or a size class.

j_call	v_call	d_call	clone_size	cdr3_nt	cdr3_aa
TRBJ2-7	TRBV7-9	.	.	TGTGCCAGCAGCTTAGCAGACAGGCCCTACGAGCAGTACTTC	CASSLADRPYEQYF
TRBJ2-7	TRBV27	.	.	TGTGCCAGCAGTTTAGGGACGGCCAGCTCCTACGAGCAGTACTTC	CASSLGTASSYEQYF
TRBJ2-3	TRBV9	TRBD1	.	TGTGCCAGCAGCTTTAGCGCCCGTGGGACAGATGCGCAGTATTTT	CASSFSARGTDAQYF
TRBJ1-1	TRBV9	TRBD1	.	TGTGCCAGCAGCGCTACAGGGGGCATGAGCACTGAAGCTTTCTTT	CASSATGGMSTEAFF
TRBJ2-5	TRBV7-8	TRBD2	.	TGTGCCAGCAGCTTAGAGGGTAGCGGGGGCCAAGAGACCCAGTACTTC	CASSLEGSGGQETQYF
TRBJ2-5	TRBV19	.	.	TGTGCCAGCGGGCCGAGTATCGGGGAGACCCAGTACTTC	CASGPSIGETQYF
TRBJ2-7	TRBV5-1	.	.	TGCGCCAGCAGTTGGGACTCCAGCTACGAGCAGTACTTC	CASSWDSSYEQYF
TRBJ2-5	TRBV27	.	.	TGTGCCAGCAGCCAGGGGTCAGAGACCCAGTACTTC	CASSQGSETQYF
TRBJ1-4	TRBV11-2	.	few	TGTGCCAGCAGCCTAATGATGAATGAAAAACTGTTTTTT	CASSLMMNEKLFF
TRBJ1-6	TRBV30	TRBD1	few	TGTGCCTGGAGTACGGGACAGGGCGATTCACCCCTCCACTTT	CAWSTGQGDSPLHF
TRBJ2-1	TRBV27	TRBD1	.	TGTGCCAGCAGAGAACCGGGACAGGCCAACAATGAGCAGTTCTTC	CASREPGQANNEQFF
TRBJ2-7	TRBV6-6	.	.	TGTGCCAGCGGGATGGGGGCTCCAAGCTCCTACGAGCAGTACTTC	CASGMGAPSSYEQYF
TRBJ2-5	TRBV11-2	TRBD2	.	TGTGCCAGCAGCTTAGCTCGGGGACTAGGGGAAGAGACCCAGTACTTC	CASSLARGLGEETQYF
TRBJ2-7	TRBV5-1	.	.	TGCGCCAGCAGCGTCCGGGGGCCGCCCTACGAGCAGTACTTC	CASSVRGPPYEQYF
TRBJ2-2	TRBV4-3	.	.	TGCGCCAGCAGGTCGGGGGTAAACACCGGGGAGCTGTTTTTT	CASRSGVNTGELFF
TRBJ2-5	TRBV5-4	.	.	TGTGCCAGCAGCCTGTTTGACAGCCGTCGACACTTC	CASSLFDSRRHF
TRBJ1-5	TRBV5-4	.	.	TGTGCCAGCAGCTTAGCCGGGTCCAATCAGCCCCAGCATTTT	CASSLAGSNQPQHF
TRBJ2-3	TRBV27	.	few	TGTGCCAGCAGTTTCTTCCGCACAGATACGCAGTATTTT	CASSFFRTDTQYF
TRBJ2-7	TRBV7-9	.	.	TGTGCCAGCAGGGGGGGCTCGTACGAGCAGTACTTC	CASRGGSYEQYF
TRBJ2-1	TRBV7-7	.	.	TGTGCTAGCAGCTCCGACCTAGCGTCCCACAATGAGCAGTTCTTC	CASSSDLASHNEQFF
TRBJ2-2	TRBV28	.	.	TGTGCCACCGACACTATGGTACAGGCGAACACCGGGGAGCTGTTTTTT	CATDTMVQANTGELFF
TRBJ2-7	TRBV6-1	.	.	TGTGCCAGCAGTGATATACAGCTCTACGAGCAGTACTTC	CASSDIQLYEQYF
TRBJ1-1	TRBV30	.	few	TGTGCCTGGAATACAAAAGCTTTCTTT	CAWNTKAFF
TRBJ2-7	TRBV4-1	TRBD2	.	TGCGCCAGCAGCCAAGGACTAGCGGGACACTCCTACGAGCAGTACTTC	CASSQGLAGHSYEQYF
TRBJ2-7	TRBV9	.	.	TGTGCCAGCAGCGTATTCGGGAGCTCCTACGAGCAGTACTTC	CASSVFGSSYEQYF
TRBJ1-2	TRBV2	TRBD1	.	TGTGCCAGCACCAGGGGGGGACAGGGGAGGCCTGGCTACACCTTC	CASTRGGQGRPGYTF
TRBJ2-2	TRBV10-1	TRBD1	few	TGCGCCAGCAGTGAGGGGGGACAGATAAACACCGGGGAGCTGTTTTTT	CASSEGGQINTGELFF
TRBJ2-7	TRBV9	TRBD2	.	TGTGCCAGCAGCGTCGGACTAGCGGGCGAGCAGTACTTC	CASSVGLAGEQYF
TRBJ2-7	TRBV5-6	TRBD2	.	TGTGCCAGCAGCTTGGAAGCGGGGGTCGTCCTCGAGCAGTACTTC	CASSLEAGVVLEQYF
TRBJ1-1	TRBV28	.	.	TGTGCCAGCAGGAGGGTGAACACTGAAGCTTTCTTT	CASRRVNTEAFF
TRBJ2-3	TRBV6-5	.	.	TGTGCCAGCAGCTACTTCCCCGGGGCGGATACGCAGTATTTT	CASSYFPGADTQYF
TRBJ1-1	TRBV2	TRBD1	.	TGTGCCAGCAGTGACGGGACAGCTGAAGCTTTCTTT	CASSDGTAEAFF
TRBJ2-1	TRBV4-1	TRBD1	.	TGCGCCAGCAGCCAAAGACAGGGGGAAGGGAGATACAATGAGCAGTTCTTC	CASSQRQGEGRYNEQFF
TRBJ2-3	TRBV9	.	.	TGTGCCAGCAGCGTTGCGGGACACCCCACAGATACGCAGTATTTT	CASSVAGHPTDTQYF
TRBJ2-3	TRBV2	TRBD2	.	TGTGCCAGCATGGCTCTAGCGGGAGGGCGGGATACGCAGTATTTT	CASMALAGGRDTQYF
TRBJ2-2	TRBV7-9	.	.	TGTGCCAGCAGCCCGAATTCAGGGGCGTTGAACACCGGGGAGCTGTTTTTT	CASSPNSGALNTGELFF
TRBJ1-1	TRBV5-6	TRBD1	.	TGTGCCAGCAGCTTGGCCGGACAGGGGGTCGGTTACACTGAAGCTTTCTTT	CASSLAGQGVGYTEAFF
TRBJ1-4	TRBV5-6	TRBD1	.	TGTGCCAGCCAGGGGGCAGGGGATGAAAAACTGTTTTTT	CASQGAGDEKLFF
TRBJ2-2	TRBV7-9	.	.	TGTGCCAGCAGCTTAGCCCGCACCGGGGAGCTGTTTTTT	CASSLARTGELFF
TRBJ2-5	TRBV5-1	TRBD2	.	TGCGCCAGCAGCTTGCCGCTTAGCGGGATGCGGGAGACCCAGTACTTC	CASSLPLSGMRETQYF
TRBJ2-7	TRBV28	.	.	TGTGCCAGCAGACCGTCCCCAGGGGGGGGCGAGCAGTACTTC	CASRPSPGGGEQYF
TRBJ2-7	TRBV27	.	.	TGTGCCAGCAGGCCTTTAGGGGGGAGCTCCTACGAGCAGTACTTC	CASRPLGGSSYEQYF
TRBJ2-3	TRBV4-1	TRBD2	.	TGCGCCAGCAGCCAAGATACACTAGCGGTCCAGGTTACCCCAGATACGCAGTATTTT	CASSQDTLAVQVTPDTQYF
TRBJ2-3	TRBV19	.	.	TGTGCCAGTTTGGACATCCCGAGGGGAGATACGCAGTATTTT	CASLDIPRGDTQYF
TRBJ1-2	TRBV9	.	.	TGTGCCAGCAGCGTAGGACCGGCTAACTATGGCTACACCTTC	CASSVGPANYGYTF
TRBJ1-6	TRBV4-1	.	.	TGCGCCAGCAGCCTGGTGGGGTCGGCACCCCTCCACTTT	CASSLVGSAPLHF
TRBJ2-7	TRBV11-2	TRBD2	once	TGTGCCAGCAGCCCCGGGGGAGGGGAGTACGAGCAGTACTTC	CASSPGGGEYEQYF
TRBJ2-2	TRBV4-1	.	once	TGCGCCAGCAGCCAACTTCTAGGAAACACCGGGGAGCTGTTTTTT	CASSQLLGNTGELFF
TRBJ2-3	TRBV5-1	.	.	TGCGCCAGCAGCTTGGCCACCACACGTATACCAGATACGCAGTATTTT	CASSLATTRIPDTQYF